This T cell receptor (beta chain) comes out of a study of cytomegalovirus exposure and HLA in healthy donors. Study at large: Early released data had tens of millions of unique TCRs, all coming from HLA-typed donors.

The V segment lost 8 bases and the J segment 2 bases; nucleotides outside the gene matches: 9. The CDR3 is 13 amino acids. The germline V gene encodes CDR1 GTSNPN and CDR2 SVGIG (reference sequence). Study-wide points: Earlier analysis found most TCR beta V segments productive about 87% or about 30% of the time. Later, an analysis found that common viral pathogens appeared to be linked with several of the most significant clusters.

The PCR contained 60 Vbeta and 13 Jbeta primers. Original methodology: It was a later analysis that counted around 85 million unique TCR beta chains, of which approximately 9.9 million were shared. Profiled with immunoSEQ multiplex PCR; TCRdb holds only in-frame clones, not every one. The DNA was the basis for D and trimming; V, J and clone size are from that table. The sample shows under 200,000 clones, approximately 79% of them seen only once. In the case of this clone: Its antigen is not identified.

This receptor was identified in a man aged 35 to 55 in good health and CMV-seronegative. Sequenced sample: PBMCs. The chain is built from TRBV30 and TRBJ2-7, with TRBD1 matching 7 bases. The CDR3 protein is CAGNRGSAYEQYF. CDR3 in DNA: TGTGCCGGAAACAGGGGATCGGCCTACGAGCAGTACTTC.